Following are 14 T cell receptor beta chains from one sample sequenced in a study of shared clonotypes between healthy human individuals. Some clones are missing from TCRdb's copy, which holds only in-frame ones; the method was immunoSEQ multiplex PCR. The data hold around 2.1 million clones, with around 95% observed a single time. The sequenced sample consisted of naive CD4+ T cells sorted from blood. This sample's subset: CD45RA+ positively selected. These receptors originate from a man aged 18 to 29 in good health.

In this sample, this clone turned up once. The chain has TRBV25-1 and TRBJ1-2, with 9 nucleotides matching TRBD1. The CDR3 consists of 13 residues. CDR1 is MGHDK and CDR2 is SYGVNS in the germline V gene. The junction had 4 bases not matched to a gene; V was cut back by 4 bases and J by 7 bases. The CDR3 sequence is CASSVGTGTGYTF. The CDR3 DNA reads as TGTGCCAGCAGTGTGGGGACAGGGACTGGCTACACCTTC.

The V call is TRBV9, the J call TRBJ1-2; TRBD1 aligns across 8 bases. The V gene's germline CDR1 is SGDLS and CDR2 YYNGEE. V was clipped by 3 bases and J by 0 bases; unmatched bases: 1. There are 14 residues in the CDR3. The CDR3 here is CASSGQGPNYGYTF. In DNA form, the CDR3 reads TGTGCCAGCAGCGGACAGGGGCCTAACTATGGCTACACCTTC.

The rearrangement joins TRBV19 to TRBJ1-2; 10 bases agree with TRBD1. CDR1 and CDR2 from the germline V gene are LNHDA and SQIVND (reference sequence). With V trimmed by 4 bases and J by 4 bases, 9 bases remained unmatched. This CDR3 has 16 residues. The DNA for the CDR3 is TGTGCCAGTAGTAGGGAGGACAGGGGGAGGTCCTATGGCTACACCTTC. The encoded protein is CASSREDRGRSYGYTF.

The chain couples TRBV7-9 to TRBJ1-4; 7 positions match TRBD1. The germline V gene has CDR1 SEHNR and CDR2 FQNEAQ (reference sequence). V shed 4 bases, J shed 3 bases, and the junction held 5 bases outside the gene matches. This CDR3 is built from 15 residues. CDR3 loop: CASSSIDRANEKLFF. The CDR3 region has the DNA TGTGCCAGCAGCTCTATAGACAGGGCTAATGAAAAACTGTTTTTT.

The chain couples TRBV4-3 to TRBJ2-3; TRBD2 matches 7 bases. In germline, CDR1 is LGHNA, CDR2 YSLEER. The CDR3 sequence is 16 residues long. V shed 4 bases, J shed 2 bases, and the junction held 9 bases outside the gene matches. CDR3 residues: CASSLRASGVTDTQYF. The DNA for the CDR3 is TGCGCCAGCAGCCTCAGGGCTAGCGGAGTCACAGATACGCAGTATTTT.

CDR3 coding DNA: TGTGCCACCAGCAGAGTTGGGGGCGGCAAGGAAAAACTGTTTTTT. Translation gives CATSRVGGGKEKLFF. This rearrangement joins TRBV15 to TRBJ1-4, with a weak D call TRBD1 (6 bases). Germline V gene data show CDR1 as LNHNV and CDR2 as YYDKDF (reference sequence). This CDR3 is built from 15 residues. V dropped 1 base and J dropped 8 bases, with 14 bases sitting between them.

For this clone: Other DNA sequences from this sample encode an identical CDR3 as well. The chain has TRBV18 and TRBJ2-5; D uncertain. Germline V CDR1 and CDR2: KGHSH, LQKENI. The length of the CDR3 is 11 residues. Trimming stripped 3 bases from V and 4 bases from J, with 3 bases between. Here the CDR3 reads CASSPGETQYF. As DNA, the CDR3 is TGTGCCAGCTCACCTGGAGAGACCCAGTACTTC.

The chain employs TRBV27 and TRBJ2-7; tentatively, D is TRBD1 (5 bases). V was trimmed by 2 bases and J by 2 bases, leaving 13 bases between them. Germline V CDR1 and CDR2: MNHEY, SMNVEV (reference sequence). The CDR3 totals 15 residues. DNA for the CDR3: TGTGCCAGCAGTTTAAGATCAGGGTTCGCCTACGAGCAGTACTTC. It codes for CASSLRSGFAYEQYF.

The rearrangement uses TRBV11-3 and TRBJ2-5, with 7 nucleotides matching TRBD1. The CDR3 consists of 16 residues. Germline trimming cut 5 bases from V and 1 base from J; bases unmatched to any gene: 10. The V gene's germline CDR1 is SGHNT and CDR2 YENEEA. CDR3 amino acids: CASSLGGWGLQETQYF. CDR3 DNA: TGTGCCAGCAGCCTAGGGGGCTGGGGTCTCCAAGAGACCCAGTACTTC. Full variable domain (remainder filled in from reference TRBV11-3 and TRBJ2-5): EAGVVQSPRYKIIEKKQPVAFWCNPISGHNTLYWYLQNLGQGPELLIRYENEEAVDDSQLPKDRFSAERLKGVDSTLKIQPAELGDSAVYLCASSLGGWGLQETQYFGPGTRLLVL.

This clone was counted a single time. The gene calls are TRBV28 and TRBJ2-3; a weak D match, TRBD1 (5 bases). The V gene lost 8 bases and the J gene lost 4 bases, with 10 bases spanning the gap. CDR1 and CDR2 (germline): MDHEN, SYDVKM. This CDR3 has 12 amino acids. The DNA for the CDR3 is TGTGCCAGCGGACAATATCCAGATACGCAGTATTTT. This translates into CASGQYPDTQYF. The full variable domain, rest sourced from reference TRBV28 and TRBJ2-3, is DVKVTQSSRYLVKRTGEKVFLECVQDMDHENMFWYRQDPGLGLRLIYFSYDVKMKEKGDIPEGYSVSREKKERFSLILESASTNQTSMYLCASGQYPDTQYFGPGTRLTVL.

The CDR3 sequence is CASSVQGASNYGYTF. As DNA, the CDR3 is TGTGCCAGCAGTGTACAGGGGGCATCGAACTATGGCTACACCTTC. The V and J genes are TRBV6-5 and TRBJ1-2, with 9 bases matching TRBD1. CDR3 length: 15 residues. The J segment lost 2 bases and the V segment lost 5 bases, leaving 6 bases of the junction unmatched. Germline V gives CDR1 MNHEY, CDR2 SVGAGI.

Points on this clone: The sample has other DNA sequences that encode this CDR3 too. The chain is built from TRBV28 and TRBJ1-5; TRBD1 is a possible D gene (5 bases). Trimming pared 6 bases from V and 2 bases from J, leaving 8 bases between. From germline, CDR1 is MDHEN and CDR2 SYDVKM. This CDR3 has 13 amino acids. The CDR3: CASRTGGNQPQHF. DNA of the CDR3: TGTGCCAGCAGAACAGGTGGCAATCAGCCCCAGCATTTT.

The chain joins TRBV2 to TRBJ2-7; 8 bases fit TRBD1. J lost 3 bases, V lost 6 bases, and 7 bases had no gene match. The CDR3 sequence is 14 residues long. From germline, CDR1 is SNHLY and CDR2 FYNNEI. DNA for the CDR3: TGTGCCAGCAGCGGAGGGACAGGCTTCTACGAGCAGTACTTC. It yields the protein CASSGGTGFYEQYF.

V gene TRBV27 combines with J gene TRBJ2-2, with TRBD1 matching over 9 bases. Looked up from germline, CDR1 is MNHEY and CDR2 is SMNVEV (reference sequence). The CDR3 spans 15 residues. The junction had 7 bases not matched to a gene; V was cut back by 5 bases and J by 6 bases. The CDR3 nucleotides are TGTGCCAGCAGTGACAGCCGGACAGGGGCCGGGGAGCTGTTTTTT. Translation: CASSDSRTGAGELFF.